The entry below gives a single TCR beta chain sequence along with its context. This clonotype occurred many times. There is no known antigen for this receptor. No base quality values were provided; no much bigger clone lies one nucleotide off. The hyperthyroidism patients were between 18 and 65 years old and newly diagnosed, with a disease duration of less than 2 months. The study excluded patients with uncontrolled infections, other autoimmune diseases, pregnancy or lactation. Diagnoses relied on clinical symptoms, serum thyroxine and TRAb, thyroid ultrasound and orbital computed tomography. Blood from progressor patients was collected at the time of first diagnosis with hyperthyroidism, before any ophthalmopathy symptoms had appeared. PBMCs were isolated from 8 to 10 ml of fresh peripheral blood by Ficoll-Paque density gradient centrifugation. Progressor patients were defined as those initially diagnosed with Graves' hyperthyroidism in whom ophthalmopathy developed during follow-up. Total RNA was extracted with Trizol reagent, and quality was checked on an Agilent 2100 Bioanalyzer.

This specimen belongs to a study of T cells in Graves' hyperthyroidism and ophthalmopathy (dated by TCRdb to about 2019). Notes on the research overall: Peripheral blood samples were taken at initial diagnosis, before any treatment was given. The approximately 90 discovery patients were randomly split 7:3 into training and test sets. Once sampling was done, hyperthyroidism patients were given methimazole at a starting dose of 30 mg daily, whereas ophthalmopathy patients were given high-dose intravenous methylprednisolone. According to the paper, TCR Vbeta CDR3 sequencing was carried out on some 130 peripheral blood samples, which came from over 40 ophthalmopathy, around 75 hyperthyroidism and roughly 17 progressor patients. To identify TCR V-J signatures that set the groups apart, the researchers used a discovery cohort of more than 95 patients, made up of 43 with Graves' ophthalmopathy and about 60 with stable Graves' hyperthyroidism. The study also compared thyroid tissue and blood T-cell repertoires from a handful of Graves' hyperthyroidism patients. An independent validation cohort of under 20 hyperthyroidism patients and roughly 16 patients who later progressed to ophthalmopathy tested prospective prediction of ophthalmopathy. Overall study results and their limits: In cross-validation, a model built on a 13 V-J signature told ophthalmopathy apart from stable hyperthyroidism with approximately 90% sensitivity and roughly 81% specificity, and in testing the same model reached 80%/75%. Sample size was not statistically predetermined, and investigators were not blinded to group allocation. Most expanded thyroid clonotypes (frequency above 0.001) were also detected in blood, a finding suggesting that blood repertoires may reflect thyroid immune responses. During validation, the model predicted progression to ophthalmopathy a median of about 6.3 months ahead of onset, with almost 71% sensitivity and around 72% specificity.

TCR beta CDR3 regions were amplified from RNA transcripts. The TCR CDR3 was subjected to a first round of RT-PCR using the HTBI primer set and the Qiagen OneStep RT-PCR kit. Libraries were constructed in a second round of multiplex PCR, after which size selection and purification were performed. Sequencing of the libraries was done on an Illumina HiSeq2000 using paired-end 100 bp reads. On the study's bioinformatics: SOAPnuke was used to process the raw data, removing reads that contained adapters or uncalled bases, had a mean Phred below 15, or lacked an exact match to the constant primer or identifier. COPE v1.2.5 was used to merge high-quality paired reads, and clonotypes were defined as unique nucleotide sequences. Clonotypes were aligned to IMGT TRBV, TRBD and TRBJ reference segments using MiTCR v1.1. Analysis was restricted to V-J combinations with a frequency above 0.0001, which covered roughly 99% of repertoires. A TCS score was defined as the ratio of F50 (clonal expansion) to E x V (chaos), with BLOSUM62-based TCRdist applied between CDR3 peptides within each V-J. Welch's t-statistics and random forest reduced approximately 520 V-J features to roughly 13, which were used in a naive Bayes classifier (R e1071). TCRdb redid the processing of the public reads, applying fastp at Q25 and MiXCR, and retained in-frame beta chains. Each entry merges the rows of one CDR3 protein and shows their most common DNA and genes. TCRdb, rather than the study authors, made the V and J calls. A total of roughly 250,000 distinct CDR3 sequences appear in this sample, 14% to 15% of them only once. The top ten clonotypes cover 13% of the sample.

The germline V gene provides CDR1 SGHAT and CDR2 FQNNGV. The CDR3 spans 11 residues, from the cysteine through the phenylalanine. Only the CDR3 DNA is retained, 33 bases long and in frame from the first base. V and J are truncated by 5 bases and 6 bases respectively, leaving an intervening sequence of 8 bases. The source of this sequence is a woman aged 35 to 49 with Graves' hyperthyroidism that later progressed to Graves' ophthalmopathy. Recombination linked TRBV11-2 to TRBJ2-7; TRBD1 is a possible D gene, resting on 5 matching bases. Sequencing was performed on blood. The CDR3 in this case is CASSPGLEQYF. The DNA reads as follows: TGTGCCAGCAGCCCAGGGCTCGAGCAGTACTTC.